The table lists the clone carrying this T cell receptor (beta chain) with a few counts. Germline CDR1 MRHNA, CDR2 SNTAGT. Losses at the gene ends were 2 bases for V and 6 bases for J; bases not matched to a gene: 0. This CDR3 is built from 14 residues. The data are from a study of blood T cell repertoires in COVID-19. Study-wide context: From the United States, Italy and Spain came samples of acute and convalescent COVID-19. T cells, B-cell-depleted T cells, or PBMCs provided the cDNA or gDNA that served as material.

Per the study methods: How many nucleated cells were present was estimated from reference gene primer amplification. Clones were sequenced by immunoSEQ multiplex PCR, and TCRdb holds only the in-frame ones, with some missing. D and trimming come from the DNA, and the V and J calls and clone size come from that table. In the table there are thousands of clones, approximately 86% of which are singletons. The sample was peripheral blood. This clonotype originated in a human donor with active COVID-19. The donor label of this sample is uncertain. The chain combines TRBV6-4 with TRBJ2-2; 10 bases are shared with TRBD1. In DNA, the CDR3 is TGTGCCAGCAGTGACGGACAGGGGGCCGGGGAGCTGTTTTTT. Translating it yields CASSDGQGAGELFF.